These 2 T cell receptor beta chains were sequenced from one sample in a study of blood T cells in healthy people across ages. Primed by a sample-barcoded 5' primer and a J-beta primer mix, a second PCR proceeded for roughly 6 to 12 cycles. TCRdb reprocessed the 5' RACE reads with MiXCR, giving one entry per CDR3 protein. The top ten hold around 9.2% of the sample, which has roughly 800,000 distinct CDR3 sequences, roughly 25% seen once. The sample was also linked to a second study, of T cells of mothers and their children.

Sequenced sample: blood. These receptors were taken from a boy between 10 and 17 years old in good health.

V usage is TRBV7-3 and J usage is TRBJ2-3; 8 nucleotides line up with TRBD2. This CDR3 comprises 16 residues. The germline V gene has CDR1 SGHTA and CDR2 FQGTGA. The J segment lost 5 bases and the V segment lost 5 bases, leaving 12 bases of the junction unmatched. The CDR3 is CASSPWEREQGDTQYF. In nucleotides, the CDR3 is TGTGCCAGCAGCCCCTGGGAGCGGGAGCAGGGAGATACGCAGTATTTT.

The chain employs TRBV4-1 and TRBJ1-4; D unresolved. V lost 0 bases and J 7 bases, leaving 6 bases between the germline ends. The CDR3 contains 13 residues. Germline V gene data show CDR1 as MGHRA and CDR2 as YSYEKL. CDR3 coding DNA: TGCGCCAGCAGCCAAGATTGGAGTGAAAAACTGTTTTTT. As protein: CASSQDWSEKLFF.